This T cell receptor beta chain is drawn from a study of T cell responses to AZD1222 COVID-19 vaccine. Study conclusions and caveats: Donors were largely white British and mainly female; clonal diversity was possibly underestimated. Just a handful of AZD1222 recipients were seropositive at baseline. Epitopes outside B.1.351 and B.1.1.7 mutated regions reportedly drew nearly half of spike TCRs. Dominant at 160-218 and 743-854, vaccine-associated CD4 TCRs also spanned spike.

CDR1 and CDR2 (germline): KGHSH, LQKENI. The CDR3 spans 13 residues. V lost 4 bases and J lost 9, with 10 bases in between. Comment on this clone: Antigen unknown.

Generated by immunoSEQ multiplex PCR, the TCRdb table keeps only in-frame clones and is missing some. The sample has approximately 200,000 clones, around 86% seen once. The chain carries TRBV18 and TRBJ1-6; D is perhaps TRBD1 (5 bases). Sequencing was performed on peripheral blood, taken on day 0 of MenACWY control vaccination. The TCR was taken from an adult in good health. DNA of the CDR3: TGTGCCAGCTCACGGGACGGTTTTTCACCCCTCCACTTT. Protein sequence: CASSRDGFSPLHF.